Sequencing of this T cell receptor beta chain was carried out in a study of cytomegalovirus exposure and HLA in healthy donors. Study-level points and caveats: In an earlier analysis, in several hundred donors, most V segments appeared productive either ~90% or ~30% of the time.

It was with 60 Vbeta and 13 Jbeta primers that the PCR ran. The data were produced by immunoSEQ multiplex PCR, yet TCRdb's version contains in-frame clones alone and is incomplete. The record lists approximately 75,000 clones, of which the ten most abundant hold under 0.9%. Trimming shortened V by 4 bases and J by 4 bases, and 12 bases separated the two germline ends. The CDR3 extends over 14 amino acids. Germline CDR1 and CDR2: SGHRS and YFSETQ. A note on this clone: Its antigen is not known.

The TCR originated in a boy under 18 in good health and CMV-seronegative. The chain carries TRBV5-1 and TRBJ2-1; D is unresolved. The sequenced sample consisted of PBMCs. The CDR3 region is CASSPEVSYNEQFF. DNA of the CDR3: TGCGCCAGCAGCCCCGAGGTCTCGTACAATGAGCAGTTCTTC.